Listed here are 27 T cell receptor beta chains from one sample, sequenced in a study of OX40 agonist ivuxolimab in advanced cancers. Profiling relied on immunoSEQ multiplex PCR, and the TCRdb table lists in-frame clones only, not all of them. The table has fewer than 90,000 clones, roughly nine tenths seen once. Sequencing used CD4+ or CD8+ T cells sorted from blood, obtained in a trial of the OX40 agonist ivuxolimab. The source is an adult with an advanced solid tumor such as melanoma, head and neck, liver or kidney cancer.

The rearrangement links TRBV5-6 to TRBJ2-2; D gene unclear. This CDR3 has 12 amino acids. The V and J ends lost 4 bases and 7 bases respectively, with 8 bases between them. Per germline, CDR1 SGHDT and CDR2 YYEEEE. The CDR3 DNA follows: TGTGCCAGCAGCCGGACCCTCGGGGAGCTGTTTTTT. Its translation is CASSRTLGELFF.

The chain combines TRBV28 with TRBJ2-7; 8 bases agree with TRBD1. Trimming removed 6 bases from V and 3 bases from J; junction bases left unmatched: 7. The CDR3 runs to 14 residues. Germline CDR1 reads MDHEN; CDR2 reads SYDVKM. The CDR3 region is CASRRQGINYEQYF. CDR3 DNA sequence: TGTGCCAGCAGGCGACAGGGGATAAACTACGAGCAGTACTTC. Using reference TRBV28 and TRBJ2-7 for the parts outside the CDR3, the full variable domain is DVKVTQSSRYLVKRTGEKVFLECVQDMDHENMFWYRQDPGLGLRLIYFSYDVKMKEKGDIPEGYSVSREKKERFSLILESASTNQTSMYLCASRRQGINYEQYFGPGTRLTVT.

The V call is TRBV2, the J call TRBJ2-5; 9 bases line up with TRBD1. Germline V gene data show CDR1 as SNHLY and CDR2 as FYNNEI. The V and J ends lost 4 bases and 5 bases, in that order; junction bases with no gene match: 8. The CDR3 runs 15 residues. The CDR3 bases are TGTGCCAGCAGTGGACAAGGGACAGGGAGGGAGACCCAGTACTTC. Translated, it gives CASSGQGTGRETQYF. Full variable domain (missing parts from reference TRBV2 and TRBJ2-5): EPEVTQTPSHQVTQMGQEVILRCVPISNHLYFYWYRQILGQKVEFLVSFYNNEISEKSEIFDDQFSVERPDGSNFTLKIRSTKLEDSAMYFCASSGQGTGRETQYFGPGTRLLVL.

The genes are TRBV5-4 and TRBJ1-1; 7 nucleotides line up with TRBD1. The germline gives CDR1 SGHNT, CDR2 YYREEE (reference sequence). CDR3 size: 15 residues. Germline trimming cut 4 bases from V and 0 bases from J; bases unmatched to any gene: 6. Here the CDR3 DNA reads TGTGCCAGCAGCCCGACAGGGAACATGAACACTGAAGCTTTCTTT. Protein: CASSPTGNMNTEAFF.

This chain links TRBV5-1 with TRBJ2-1; 8 bases match TRBD2. CDR1 is SGHRS, CDR2 YFSETQ, per germline. With V trimmed by 2 bases and J by 8 bases, 6 bases remained unmatched. This CDR3 is built from 14 residues. CDR3 DNA sequence: TGCGCCAGCAGCTTTAGCGGGACGGGAGATGAGCAGTTCTTC. Its protein is CASSFSGTGDEQFF. Combining the CDR3 with reference TRBV5-1 and TRBJ2-1 gives the whole variable domain KAGVTQTPRYLIKTRGQQVTLSCSPISGHRSVSWYQQTPGQGLQFLFEYFSETQRNKGNFPGRFSGRQFSNSRSEMNVSTLELGDSALYLCASSFSGTGDEQFFGPGTRLTVL.

The V and J genes are TRBV6-5 and TRBJ2-7, with 9 bases that match TRBD1. V lost 6 bases to trimming and J lost 6 bases; unmatched junction nucleotides: 12. This CDR3 contains 15 residues. Germline CDR1 is MNHEY and CDR2 is SVGAGI. Here the CDR3 DNA reads TGTGCCAGCAGAACCGGGACAGGGATTCTCTTCGAGCAGTACTTC. Its protein product is CASRTGTGILFEQYF.

The chain joins TRBV9 to TRBJ1-2; D not resolved. V was cut by 4 bases and J by 7 bases, with 11 bases left in between. Per the germline V gene, CDR1 is SGDLS and CDR2 is YYNGEE. The CDR3 has 12 amino acids. The CDR3 reads CASSSQSGGYTF. CDR3 sequence (DNA): TGTGCCAGCAGCTCCCAGTCCGGTGGCTACACCTTC.

V usage is TRBV11-3 and J usage is TRBJ2-7; weak D call: TRBD1 (6 bases). Trimming removed 1 base from V and 2 bases from J, with 9 bases in between. This CDR3 has 14 residues. The germline V gene has CDR1 SGHNT and CDR2 YENEEA. This chain's CDR3 is CASSLGTATYEQYF. The CDR3 nucleotides read TGTGCCAGCAGCTTAGGGACAGCGACCTACGAGCAGTACTTC.

The V call is TRBV27, the J call TRBJ2-2, with D maybe TRBD2 (7 bases). V lost 5 bases and J 6 bases, leaving 16 bases between the germline ends. Germline CDR1 MNHEY, CDR2 SMNVEV (reference sequence). This CDR3 is 15 amino acids long. CDR3 in DNA: TGTGCCAGCAGTAAGGGGGGGCTGGGCGCCGGGGAGCTGTTTTTT. Protein sequence: CASSKGGLGAGELFF.

The V call is TRBV7-2, the J call TRBJ2-1; TRBD1 is a possible D gene (5 bases). CDR1 and CDR2 (germline): SGHTA, FQGNSA. The CDR3 extends over 14 amino acids. V lost 0 bases and J 8 bases, leaving 11 bases between the germline ends. This CDR3 is CASSLALRGYEQFF. CDR3 nucleotide sequence: TGTGCCAGCAGCTTAGCTCTAAGGGGATATGAGCAGTTCTTC.

This chain links TRBV27 with TRBJ1-6; 8 bases map to TRBD1. CDR3 length equals 14 residues. V shed 6 bases and J 8 bases; nucleotides not matched to a gene: 6. Germline CDR1 reads MNHEY; CDR2 reads SMNVEV (reference sequence). The CDR3, as DNA: TGTGCCAGCAGACCAGGGGGCTCGGATTCACCCCTCCACTTT. Amino acid sequence: CASRPGGSDSPLHF.

CDR3 sequence: CASSLSGIGYEQYF. The CDR3 DNA follows: TGTGCCAGCAGCCTTAGCGGGATAGGGTACGAGCAGTACTTC. The chain recombines TRBV28 with TRBJ2-7; TRBD2 aligns across 8 bases. Germline lookup yields CDR1 MDHEN and CDR2 SYDVKM. V lost 6 bases and J lost 4; bases outside the gene matches: 8. This CDR3 region has 14 residues.

This rearrangement joins TRBV5-1 to TRBJ2-1, with TRBD1 as a possible D gene (5 bases). Germline CDR1 reads SGHRS; CDR2 reads YFSETQ. Trimming took off 4 bases at V and 0 bases at J, with 20 bases between the two ends. The CDR3 is made up of 18 amino acids. The CDR3 coding sequence is TGCGCCAGCAGCCAGAAGGGGCTCTCGGATAGCTCCTACAATGAGCAGTTCTTC. As protein: CASSQKGLSDSSYNEQFF. The whole variable domain, filled in from reference TRBV5-1 and TRBJ2-1, reads KAGVTQTPRYLIKTRGQQVTLSCSPISGHRSVSWYQQTPGQGLQFLFEYFSETQRNKGNFPGRFSGRQFSNSRSEMNVSTLELGDSALYLCASSQKGLSDSSYNEQFFGPGTRLTVL.

This chain connects TRBV18 to TRBJ1-2; D is unresolved. Germline V gene sequence: CDR1 KGHSH, CDR2 LQKENI. The V end lost 3 bases, the J end lost 4 bases, and 15 bases lay between the germline ends. This CDR3 is 15 amino acids long. The CDR3 DNA reads as TGTGCCAGCTCACCGATAGCCGAGGGAGTCTATGGCTACACCTTC. Its protein product is CASSPIAEGVYGYTF.

A few counts support this clone. The chain is built from TRBV5-1 and TRBJ2-7; D ambiguous. The CDR3 length is 13 residues. The V gene's germline CDR1 is SGHRS and CDR2 YFSETQ. V was pared by 1 base and J by 0 bases, with 5 bases between. CDR3 DNA sequence: TGCGCCAGCAGCTTGACGAACTCCTACGAGCAGTACTTC. Its protein product is CASSLTNSYEQYF.

This clone was counted only a few times. The chain recombines TRBV18 with TRBJ2-7, with no clear D. Trimming pared 2 bases from V and 2 bases from J, leaving 10 bases between. CDR3 length: 14 amino acids. Germline CDR1 KGHSH, CDR2 LQKENI. Written as DNA, the CDR3 is TGTGCCAGCTCACCAATGGGCAGCACCTACGAGCAGTACTTC. Protein product: CASSPMGSTYEQYF.

The rearrangement uses TRBV7-2 and TRBJ2-5, with TRBD2 matching over 8 bases. Judging by the DNA end, TRBJ2-7 fits better; the J call may be wrong. Germline values: CDR1 SGHTA, CDR2 FQGNSA. The CDR3 contains 15 residues. This CDR3 reads CASSLASGDSYEQYF. The CDR3 nucleotides are TGTGCCAGCAGCTTAGCTAGCGGGGACTCCTACGAGCAGTACTTC.

This rearrangement joins TRBV27 to TRBJ2-4, with D uncertain. CDR3 length: 15 amino acids. Germline CDR1 is MNHEY and CDR2 is SMNVEV (reference sequence). Between the trimmed V and J ends, which lost 0 bases and 7 bases, there was a span of 13 bases. CDR3 loop: CASSLSGMLKNIQYF. CDR3 in DNA: TGTGCCAGCAGTTTATCTGGGATGCTCAAGAACATTCAGTACTTC.

The gene calls are TRBV29-1 and TRBJ2-1, with D possibly matching TRBD2 (5 bases). Germline CDR1 SQVTM, CDR2 ANQGSEA. CDR3 length: 16 residues. With 2 bases removed from V and 0 bases from J, the gap between germline ends came to 14 bases. CDR3 coding DNA: TGCAGCGTTGAACCAGCGGAGAGGACCTCCTACAATGAGCAGTTCTTC. This translates into CSVEPAERTSYNEQFF.

The chain employs TRBV11-2 and TRBJ2-5, with TRBD2 matching 10 bases. Trimming cost V 3 bases and J 2 bases; bases outside gene matches: 6. This CDR3 is 16 amino acids long. Germline lookup yields CDR1 SGHAT and CDR2 FQNNGV. This chain's CDR3 is CASSFLLTSGQETQYF. Here the CDR3 DNA reads TGTGCCAGCAGCTTCCTCCTGACTAGCGGGCAAGAGACCCAGTACTTC.

The V gene is TRBV5-1, the J gene TRBJ2-2, with unresolved D. CDR3 length: 14 amino acids. Trimming shortened V by 0 bases and J by 1 base, and 4 bases separated the two germline ends. The germline V gene encodes CDR1 SGHRS and CDR2 YFSETQ. CDR3: CASSLDGNTGELFF. The CDR3 DNA reads as TGCGCCAGCAGCTTGGATGGGAACACCGGGGAGCTGTTTTTT.

V and J are TRBV4-1 and TRBJ2-7; 12 positions agree with TRBD2. Losses at the gene ends were 5 bases for V and 2 bases for J; bases not matched to a gene: 4. Germline lookup yields CDR1 MGHRA and CDR2 YSYEKL. The CDR3 length is 15 residues. The CDR3 DNA reads as TGCGCCAGCAGCGAACTAGCGGGAGGCCCCTACGAGCAGTACTTC. Its translation is CASSELAGGPYEQYF.

The chain links TRBV7-2 to TRBJ1-4, with D uncertain. The CDR3 is 11 residues long. Trimming removed 6 bases at V and 4 bases at J, with 3 bases between. CDR1 SGHTA and CDR2 FQGNSA come from the germline V gene. The CDR3 DNA reads TGTGCCAGCAGTTTTAATGAAAAACTGTTTTTT. Encoded protein: CASSFNEKLFF.

The chain couples TRBV30 to TRBJ1-2, with D hard to call. The CDR3 loop spans 13 amino acids. Germline CDR1 GTSNPN, CDR2 SVGIG (reference sequence). V was clipped by 0 bases and J by 4 bases, with 9 bases between them. The CDR3 protein is CAWSVRVGYGYTF. The CDR3 region has the DNA TGTGCCTGGAGTGTACGGGTTGGCTATGGCTACACCTTC.

This chain uses TRBV5-3 with TRBJ2-1; 10 bases map to TRBD2. TRBV5-3 is reported as an ORF; its role is uncertain. V trimming: 2 bases; J trimming: 5 bases; junction bases outside the gene matches: 7. CDR3 length equals 16 residues. CDR3 residues: CARSLNPGLANNEQFF. CDR3 in DNA: TGTGCCAGAAGCTTAAATCCGGGACTAGCGAACAATGAGCAGTTCTTC.

The chain has TRBV19 and TRBJ2-1; TRBD1 aligns across 7 bases. Per the germline V gene, CDR1 is LNHDA and CDR2 is SQIVND (reference sequence). The trim removed 7 bases at V and 4 bases at J, leaving 10 bases unmatched. This CDR3 is 15 amino acids long. Here the CDR3 reads CASTITRDSYNEQFF. As DNA, the CDR3 is TGTGCCAGTACCATCACCCGGGACAGTTACAATGAGCAGTTCTTC.

The V and J genes are TRBV27 and TRBJ2-1, with 10 bases fitting TRBD2. The CDR3 covers 15 residues. With 6 bases clipped from V and 3 bases from J, the junction kept 5 bases outside the gene matches. Germline V CDR1 and CDR2: MNHEY, SMNVEV (reference sequence). The CDR3 here is CASSPGLADYNEQFF. The DNA of the CDR3 is TGTGCCAGCAGCCCCGGACTAGCGGACTACAATGAGCAGTTCTTC.